Listed here are 13 T cell receptor beta chains from one sample, sequenced in a study of cytomegalovirus exposure and HLA in healthy donors. PCR involved 60 Vbeta and 13 Jbeta primers. The table came from immunoSEQ multiplex PCR; TCRdb's copy has only in-frame clones and leaves some out. The repertoire holds 68,000 or so clones, about 80% seen once, with approximately 4.2% in the top ten. The sample consisted of PBMCs. The receptors here all came from a woman under 40 in good health and CMV-seronegative.

This clone showed up just once. The rearrangement joins TRBV15 to TRBJ2-5; D remains unclear. Trimming stripped 0 bases from V and 5 bases from J, with 10 bases between. Germline values: CDR1 LNHNV, CDR2 YYDKDF (reference sequence). The CDR3 is 14 amino acids. The CDR3 DNA reads TGTGCCACCAGCAGAGATGGCCATACGGAGACCCAGTACTTC. This translates into CATSRDGHTETQYF.

The chain carries TRBV9 and TRBJ1-1, with a tentative D call TRBD1 (6 bases). Deletions cut 0 bases from V and 3 bases from J, with 12 bases between. The CDR3 extends over 15 amino acids. Germline V gene sequence: CDR1 SGDLS, CDR2 YYNGEE. The CDR3 is CASSVAGGLDTEAFF. The CDR3, as DNA: TGTGCCAGCAGCGTAGCTGGGGGCTTGGACACTGAAGCTTTCTTT. Based on the CDR3 plus reference TRBV9 and TRBJ1-1, the full variable domain is DSGVTQTPKHLITATGQRVTLRCSPRSGDLSVYWYQQSLDQGLQFLIQYYNGEERAKGNILERFSAQQFPDLHSELNLSSLELGDSALYFCASSVAGGLDTEAFFGQGTRLTVV.

The sample holds a few counts of this clone. The chain carries TRBV30 and TRBJ1-2; D is uncertain. This CDR3 comprises 15 residues. V lost 1 base to trimming and J lost 6 bases, with 18 bases between them. Looked up from germline, CDR1 is GTSNPN and CDR2 is SVGIG (reference sequence). This chain's CDR3 is CAWSAGVVGRDGYTF. DNA for the CDR3: TGTGCCTGGAGTGCCGGGGTAGTAGGTCGAGATGGCTACACCTTC.

The rearrangement joins TRBV15 to TRBJ2-5; D uncertain. CDR3 length: 13 amino acids. V was trimmed by 0 bases and J by 5 bases, leaving 7 bases between them. From germline, CDR1 is LNHNV and CDR2 YYDKDF (reference sequence). The CDR3 loop reads CATSRDPLETQYF. CDR3 in DNA: TGTGCCACCAGCAGAGATCCCCTGGAGACCCAGTACTTC.

V gene TRBV18 combines with J gene TRBJ1-2, with 7 bases that match TRBD1. This CDR3 region has 14 residues. Germline CDR1 is KGHSH and CDR2 is LQKENI. Germline trimming cut 4 bases from V and 8 bases from J; bases unmatched to any gene: 10. Written as DNA, the CDR3 is TGTGCCAGCTCACAAGACCCAGGGGACAGAGGCTACACCTTC. Protein: CASSQDPGDRGYTF. The full variable domain, in which reference TRBV18 and TRBJ1-2 provide the parts outside the CDR3, is NAGVMQNPRHLVRRRGQEARLRCSPMKGHSHVYWYRQLPEEGLKFMVYLQKENIIDESGMPKERFSAEFPKEGPSILRIQQVVRGDSAAYFCASSQDPGDRGYTFGSGTRLTVV.

The J gene is TRBJ2-7, the V gene TRBV6-5, with D possibly TRBD2 on 6 matching bases. The CDR3 covers 15 residues. V was shortened by 0 bases and J by 0 bases, with 9 bases between the two germline ends. Germline lookup yields CDR1 MNHEY and CDR2 SVGAGI. The CDR3 loop is CASSYSGLGSYEQYF. The CDR3 DNA sequence: TGTGCCAGCAGTTACTCGGGACTGGGCTCCTACGAGCAGTACTTC.

The chain has TRBV29-1 and TRBJ1-2, with D unresolved. The germline V gene has CDR1 SQVTM and CDR2 ANQGSEA. CDR3 length: 13 amino acids. V lost 4 bases, J lost 0 bases, and 9 bases lay in between. CDR3 coding DNA: TGCAGCGTTGTGGCAGGTACTAACTATGGCTACACCTTC. Its protein product is CSVVAGTNYGYTF.

The rearrangement joins TRBV29-1 to TRBJ2-1, with TRBD1 matching over 8 bases. V shed 5 bases, J shed 6 bases, and the junction held 15 bases outside the gene matches. The CDR3 has 16 residues. Germline loops: CDR1 SQVTM, CDR2 ANQGSEA. The CDR3 region has the DNA TGCAGCGTTCTGTCACCACGGACAGGGAGCCTCAATGAGCAGTTCTTC. As protein: CSVLSPRTGSLNEQFF.

The chain uses TRBV25-1 and TRBJ1-1; 9 positions match TRBD1. The CDR3 extends over 15 amino acids. V was pared by 3 bases and J by 5 bases, with 7 bases of the junction left unmatched. The germline gives CDR1 MGHDK, CDR2 SYGVNS. Here the CDR3 DNA reads TGTGCCAGCAGTGACTGGAGGACAGGGGAGACTGAAGCTTTCTTT. Translation: CASSDWRTGETEAFF. Based on the CDR3 plus reference TRBV25-1 and TRBJ1-1, the full variable domain is EADIYQTPRYLVIGTGKKITLECSQTMGHDKMYWYQQDPGMELHLIHYSYGVNSTEKGDLSSESTVSRIRTEHFPLTLESARPSHTSQYLCASSDWRTGETEAFFGQGTRLTVV.

The rearrangement uses TRBV18 and TRBJ1-1, with 9 bases that match TRBD1. Germline trimming cut 3 bases from V and 1 base from J; bases unmatched to any gene: 3. Looked up from germline, CDR1 is KGHSH and CDR2 is LQKENI. There are 15 residues in the CDR3. The CDR3 DNA reads TGTGCCAGCTCACCGGGACAGGGACGGAACACTGAAGCTTTCTTT. Its protein product is CASSPGQGRNTEAFF.

This clone appeared a few times. The rearrangement joins TRBV27 to TRBJ1-1, with unresolved D. Germline V CDR1 and CDR2: MNHEY, SMNVEV (reference sequence). This CDR3 is 11 amino acids long. Trimming stripped 3 bases from V and 4 bases from J, with 3 bases between. In nucleotides, the CDR3 is TGTGCCAGCAGTTTCGGCACTGAAGCTTTCTTT. Translating gives CASSFGTEAFF.

This chain connects TRBV4-1 to TRBJ2-7, with D maybe TRBD1 (6 bases). Between the trimmed V and J ends, which lost 3 bases and 6 bases, there was a span of 15 bases. The CDR3 loop spans 14 amino acids. Germline CDR1 MGHRA, CDR2 YSYEKL. The CDR3 nucleotides are TGCGCCAGCAGCCATTACCCACAGGGCCCCGAGCAGTACTTC. Its translation: CASSHYPQGPEQYF.

The chain links TRBV6-1 to TRBJ1-5; no clear D. Trimming removed 6 bases at V and 2 bases at J, with 11 bases between. This CDR3 has 14 amino acids. Germline values: CDR1 MNHNS, CDR2 SASEGT. CDR3 nucleotide sequence: TGTGCCAGCAGAAACAGTCAGGGCAATCAGCCCCAGCATTTT. Translating it yields CASRNSQGNQPQHF.